These T cell receptor beta chains were read from a single sample in a study of blood T cell repertoires in COVID-19. The assay was immunoSEQ multiplex PCR, and TCRdb's table has in-frame clones only and misses some. The repertoire holds hundreds of thousands of clones, with roughly 87% as singletons. Material for sequencing was peripheral blood. These receptors originate from a woman between 50 and 59 years old who had recovered from COVID-19. The CDR3 runs from the conserved cysteine through the conserved F or W.

v_gene	j_gene	CDR3aa
TRBV27	TRBJ2-3	CASSFRGLGTDTQYF
TRBV9	TRBJ2-5	CASNLGQEETQYF
TRBV5-6	TRBJ2-5	CASSWAGQGGETQYF
TRBV5-1	TRBJ1-1	CASSLTLTGAEAFF
TRBV19	TRBJ2-5	CASSTGPRGQETQYF
TRBV5-1	TRBJ1-2	CASSDSTGGVYNYGYTF
TRBV14	TRBJ1-1	CASSQRGLGVHFTEAFF
TRBV7-2	TRBJ1-1	CASSYRGEVGAFF
TRBV3-1/TRBV3-2	TRBJ1-1	CASSLQRDTEAFF
TRBV28	TRBJ1-5	CASNSGQGARQPQHF
TRBV6-5	TRBJ2-7	CASGINRGGYEQYF
TRBV7-9	TRBJ2-1	CASSLDGRLVDEQFF
TRBV5-5	TRBJ1-4	CASSLAWGQGPEKLFF
TRBV28	TRBJ1-5	CASSFSGATGGQPQHF
TRBV6-5	TRBJ1-2	CASRPGRGRYGYTF
TRBV7-2	TRBJ1-2	CASSPSGGYGYTF
TRBV2	TRBJ2-5	CASSVHGETQYF
TRBV6-6	TRBJ1-4	CASSYIRGSGEKLFF
TRBV9	TRBJ2-3	CASSVAVWTDTQYF
TRBV7-2	TRBJ2-5	CASSSNSRRSGRGETQYF
TRBV4-1	TRBJ2-1	CASSQDGTGVNEQFF
TRBV28	TRBJ2-7	CASSLNSGRGEQYF
TRBV19	TRBJ2-7	CASSMKMVGAGSYEQYF
TRBV30	TRBJ2-7	CAWTGDSYEQYF
TRBV9	TRBJ1-4	CASSSAGVTNEKLFF
TRBV2	TRBJ1-5	CASSETGFQPQHF
TRBV10-2	TRBJ1-2	CASSDMVSDGYTF
TRBV30	TRBJ1-5	CAWSAGDDQPQHF
TRBV4-3	TRBJ2-7	CASSQDVREFEQYF
TRBV6-5	TRBJ2-5	CASSQGPGGTQYF
TRBV28	TRBJ1-6	CASSRTTNNSPLHF
TRBV5-1	TRBJ1-4	CASSIGQGAGTNEKLFF
TRBV6-2/TRBV6-3	TRBJ1-5	CASSKQGAVIRNQPQHF
TRBV9	TRBJ2-2	CASSVGLEGPGTGELFF
TRBV29-1	TRBJ2-3	CSVAVRFRPDTQYF
TRBV19	TRBJ2-2	CASSSLGGTGELFF
TRBV24-1	TRBJ1-5	CATSAGRNNQPQHF
TRBV6-1	TRBJ2-6	CASSETGTGANVLTF
TRBV27	TRBJ2-7	CASSLNPSAYEQYF
TRBV27	TRBJ1-6	CASGYPFRGGSPLHF
TRBV18	TRBJ2-1	CASSRGTDTGEQFF
TRBV7-9	TRBJ2-7	CASSFRGAYEQYF
TRBV11-1	TRBJ1-6	CASSLNGDTNSPLHF
TRBV27	TRBJ1-5	CASSLSGSRQPQHF
TRBV19	TRBJ2-5	CASSPYLAGAETQYF
TRBV5-1	TRBJ2-7	CASSSGQVYEQYF
TRBV4-3	TRBJ1-1	CASSQDPRGTEAFF
TRBV7-2	TRBJ1-2	CASSLVWQAANYGYTF
TRBV28	TRBJ2-7	CASSLSGTGGSYEQYF
TRBV27	TRBJ1-5	CASSYARSISNQPQHF
TRBV28	TRBJ2-7	CASILGLAFVYEQYF